This T cell receptor (beta chain) came from a study of memory CD4+ T cells and cytomegalovirus serostatus (dated by TCRdb to about 2019). Some background on the complete study: The cohort comprised 33 healthy Belgian adults, 9 CMV seropositive and around 24 CMV seronegative. The study sequenced CD4+ memory TCRbeta repertoires of a Belgian cohort with known cytomegalovirus serostatus to replicate a published TCR-based CMV serostatus classifier.

Genomic DNA was extracted from sorted cells with the Quick-DNA Microprep Kit. Amplification of TCRbeta DNA was done with the immunoSEQ hsTCRbeta kit, following the protocol from the manufacturer. TCRbeta libraries were sequenced on an Illumina MiSeq instrument. For the original study's pipeline: Removing out-of-frame sequences left a few million distinct TCRbeta sequences, an average of around 67,000 per individual. Two values were used to score each individual: the count of 164 previously reported CMV-associated TCRbeta sequences and the total count of productive distinct TCRbeta sequences. A beta-binomial model was reimplemented in Python, and random forests from scikit-learn, run with default parameters, were trained on data from the US cohort. Classifier performance on the Belgian cohort was summarized as median AUC with percentile confidence intervals calculated over 10,000 bootstrap iterations. The source is immuneACCESS, and TCRdb retained only in-frame sequences with V and J called. Part of the clones is not carried over; for the studies checked, unresolved V genes explain less than half of this, and the remainder is unexplained. The V and J calls and clone size come from that table; D and trimming were worked out from the DNA. The sample data list about 100,000 clones, and roughly 80% of these were observed just once. The ten largest clones represent about 3.5% of the sample.

Notes on this clone: Its antigen is currently not known. No much larger clonotype is one base removed from it; base qualities were not supplied.

A FACSAria II was used to sort memory CD4+ T cells, defined as single viable CD3+CD4+CD8-CD45RO+ cells. CMV serostatus was determined using a Roche Elecsys assay that detects serum IgG against CMV pp150, pp28, p38 and p52. Following thawing, total CD4+ T cells were enriched through positive selection using CD4 magnetic microbeads. The samples came from a different study that was designed specifically to examine the CD4+ T cell memory repertoire. Peripheral blood mononuclear cells were isolated and cryopreserved following standard operating procedures; serum was stored at -80 °C. The staining relied on CD3-PerCP (BW264/56), CD4-APC (RPA-T4), CD45RO-PE (UCHT1) and CD8-Pacific Orange (3B5) antibodies, and Sytox blue was used to exclude non-viable cells. The investigation overall reported the following: Among the 160 or so previously reported CMV-associated TCRbeta sequences, some 62 showed up in the CD4+ memory repertoires, with each one found in between one and five individuals. Only CD4+CD45RO+ memory cells were sequenced, unlike the original study, which covered naive and memory CD4+ and CD8+ populations. For predicting CMV serostatus, the median bootstrapped AUC was roughly 0.96 using the original framework and approximately 0.9 using a US-trained random forest. The results were interpreted as suggesting that the CMV-associated TCR signature is mostly present in the CD4+ memory repertoire. The original-framework classifier achieved a median bootstrapped AUC of about 0.94 with a 95% CI of 0.76-1.00 on the Belgian cohort.

For CDR1 and CDR2, the germline V gene lists SGHTA and FQGTGA. V loses 2 bases at its end and J loses 8 bases; junction bases beyond the gene matches: 3. Including cysteine and phenylalanine, the CDR3 has 15 amino acids. The sequence is cut down to CDR3 DNA, 45 bases in frame from base 1. This receptor chain uses TRBV7-3 and TRBJ2-1; 13 central nucleotides agree with TRBD2. The sequence came from an adult in good health and CMV-seropositive. The sequencing input was memory CD4+ T cells from blood. The DNA reads TGTGCCAGCAGCTTAGGCGGACTAGCGGGAGATGAGCAGTTCTTC. Its translation reads: CASSLGGLAGDEQFF.